This T cell receptor beta chain derives from a study of CD8+ T cells in alopecia areata. Notes on the study in general: Compared with mice, patients displayed less clear TCR sharing, possibly for HLA-related reasons. Many expanded lesional clones remained in scalp and blood on tofacitinib.

Concerning this clone: No antigen is known for it.

This CDR3 spans 16 amino acids. Looked up from germline, CDR1 is MGHDK and CDR2 is SYGVNS. V was pared by 3 bases and J by 0 bases, with 9 bases between. The treatment here: oral pan-JAK inhibitor, 5-10 mg twice daily. Sorting separated CD4+ and CD8+ T cells out of PBMCs. Extracted RNA was reverse transcribed, and the resulting cDNA served as sequencing template. Method: immunoSEQ multiplex PCR; TCRdb's copy keeps in-frame clones and lacks some. The sample has fewer than 110,000 clones; 85% to 90% are singletons. The chain couples TRBV25-1 to TRBJ2-6; the D gene is possibly TRBD1 (5 bases). The sequence derives from a human donor with alopecia areata. This material consisted of CD8+ T cells sorted from blood, taken at roughly week 30, from a patient treated with tofacitinib. The CDR3 spells CASSDRVNSGANVLTF. The DNA of the CDR3 is TGTGCCAGCAGTGACAGGGTTAACTCTGGGGCCAACGTCCTGACTTTC.